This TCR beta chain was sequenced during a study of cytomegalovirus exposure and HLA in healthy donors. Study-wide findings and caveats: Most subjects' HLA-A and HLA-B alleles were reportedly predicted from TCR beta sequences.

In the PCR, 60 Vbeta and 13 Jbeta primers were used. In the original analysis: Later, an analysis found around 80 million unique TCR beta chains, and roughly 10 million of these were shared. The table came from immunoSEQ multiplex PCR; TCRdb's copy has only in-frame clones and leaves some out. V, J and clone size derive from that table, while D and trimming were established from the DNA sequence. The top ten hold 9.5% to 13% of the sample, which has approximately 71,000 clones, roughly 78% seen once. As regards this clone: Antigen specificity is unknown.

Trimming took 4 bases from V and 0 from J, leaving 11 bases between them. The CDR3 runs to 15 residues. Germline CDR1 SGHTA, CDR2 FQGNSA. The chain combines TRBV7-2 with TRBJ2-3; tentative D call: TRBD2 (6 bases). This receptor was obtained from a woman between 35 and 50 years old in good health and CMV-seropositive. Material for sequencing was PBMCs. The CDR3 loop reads CASSSGTFSTDTQYF. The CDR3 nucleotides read TGTGCCAGCAGCTCCGGGACTTTTAGCACAGATACGCAGTATTTT.